These 30 T cell receptor beta chains came from one sample sequenced in a study of T cells in Graves' hyperthyroidism and ophthalmopathy. TCR beta CDR3 region amplification was performed from RNA transcripts. HTBI primers were the set used in a first-round RT-PCR of the TCR CDR3. TCRdb reprocessed the multiplex PCR reads via MiXCR and lists one record per CDR3 protein. The table lists under 650,000 distinct CDR3 sequences, 15% to 20% of them singletons. Sequenced material: blood. These receptors all come from a woman in her thirties with Graves' hyperthyroidism.

This clonotype was picked up many times. The rearrangement links TRBV3-1 to TRBJ1-1, with D possibly matching TRBD1 (5 bases). Germline loops: CDR1 LGHDT, CDR2 YNNKEL (reference sequence). The CDR3 has 12 residues. V was trimmed by 4 bases and J by 9 bases, leaving 12 bases between them. The CDR3 sequence is CASSLRDDKAFF. CDR3 DNA sequence: TGTGCCAGCAGCCTCCGGGACGACAAAGCTTTCTTT.

The chain links TRBV24-1 to TRBJ2-7; maybe TRBD1 (6 bases). Germline-derived CDR1 and CDR2 are KGHDR and SFDVKD. The length of the CDR3 is 15 residues. V lost 3 bases, J lost 2 bases, and 13 bases lay in between. CDR3 nucleotides: TGTGCCACCAGTGATGGCGGACAGTCTCCCTACGAGCAGTACTTC. Its translation is CATSDGGQSPYEQYF.

This clonotype was counted many times. The chain joins TRBV7-3 to TRBJ2-1; tentatively, D is TRBD1 or TRBD2 (5 bases each). This CDR3 is 14 amino acids long. Trimming left V 3 bases short and J 5 bases short, with 11 bases between. Germline lookup yields CDR1 SGHTA and CDR2 FQGTGA. DNA of the CDR3: TGTGCCAGCAGCTTGCCGGGGCAGCACAATGAGCAGTTCTTC. As protein: CASSLPGQHNEQFF.

The chain uses TRBV9 and TRBJ1-2; possibly TRBD1 for D (6 bases). Trimming shortened V by 1 base and J by 7 bases, and 17 bases separated the two germline ends. Germline assignment: CDR1 SGDLS and CDR2 YYNGEE. This CDR3 comprises 15 residues. The CDR3 sequence: CASSVNPSGHLGYTF. CDR3 in DNA: TGTGCCAGCAGCGTAAACCCATCGGGACATCTTGGCTACACCTTC.

As concerns this clonotype: This may be a read error: a much more frequent sequence differs by one nucleotide. This chain connects TRBV18 to TRBJ2-5, with D maybe TRBD1 (5 bases). There are 13 residues in the CDR3. Trimming took off 0 bases at V and 5 bases at J, with 7 bases between the two ends. Germline V gene lookup returns CDR1 KGHSH and CDR2 LQKENI. The CDR3 reads CASSPPNRETQYF. DNA for the CDR3: TGTGCCAGCTCACCACCCAACAGGGAGACCCAGTACTTC.

This clonotype has at least ten counts. The chain carries TRBV12-3 or TRBV12-4 and TRBJ1-1; D not certain. This CDR3 is built from 14 residues. Trimming stripped 6 bases from V and 1 base from J, with 12 bases between. The DNA for the CDR3 is TGTGCCAGCAGAACTAACCGGGGGAACACTGAAGCTTTCTTT. It specifies CASRTNRGNTEAFF.

This clonotype occurred many times. The gene calls are TRBV2 and TRBJ1-6; D not resolved. The V gene's germline CDR1 is SNHLY and CDR2 FYNNEI. V was trimmed by 3 bases and J by 10 bases, leaving 22 bases between them. The CDR3 has 17 amino acids. CDR3 DNA sequence: TGTGCCAGCAGTGAGGTCCTAGAGTCCCGGGGAGGGTCACCCCTCCACTTT. Protein sequence: CASSEVLESRGGSPLHF.

This clonotype was detected ten times or more. This chain uses TRBV30 with TRBJ2-7, with D unresolved. Germline CDR1 and CDR2: GTSNPN and SVGIG (reference sequence). Deletions cut 0 bases from V and 1 base from J, with 7 bases between. The CDR3 length is 13 residues. The CDR3 DNA sequence: TGTGCCTGGAGTGTAAGGCGGTCCTACGAGCAGTACTTC. This encodes CAWSVRRSYEQYF.

This clonotype was seen ten or more times. The chain joins TRBV13 to TRBJ2-4; TRBD2 agrees at 11 bases. The germline gives CDR1 PRHDT, CDR2 FYEKMQ (reference sequence). After removal of 5 bases from V and 3 bases from J, the junction contained 9 bases not matched to a gene. The CDR3 totals 17 residues. The CDR3 protein is CASSRGLAVTGKNIQYF. CDR3 coding DNA: TGTGCCAGCAGCAGGGGACTAGCGGTCACGGGCAAAAACATTCAGTACTTC.

This clonotype was counted ten times or more. This chain joins TRBV18 and TRBJ2-1; D is perhaps TRBD2 (6 bases). The CDR3 extends over 14 amino acids. The V end lost 3 bases, the J end lost 7 bases, and 13 bases lay between the germline ends. Germline CDR1 KGHSH, CDR2 LQKENI. The CDR3 sequence is CASSPWRDGNEQFF. The CDR3 DNA follows: TGTGCCAGCTCACCGTGGCGGGATGGGAATGAGCAGTTCTTC.

This clonotype was seen more than once but under ten times. The chain couples TRBV5-5 to TRBJ1-3, with D uncertain. Looked up from germline, CDR1 is SGHKS and CDR2 is YYEKEE (reference sequence). CDR3 length: 17 residues. The ends were cut back, 4 bases at V and 0 bases at J, with 17 bases in the middle. In DNA, the CDR3 is TGTGCCAGCAGCCTCACTCCCCGACTGCTCTCTGGAAACACCATATATTTT. Protein sequence: CASSLTPRLLSGNTIYF.

This clonotype came up many times. This chain links TRBV30 with TRBJ2-3; D is uncertain. This CDR3 has 18 amino acids. Germline V gene lookup returns CDR1 GTSNPN and CDR2 SVGIG (reference sequence). V dropped 1 base and J dropped 0 bases, with 20 bases sitting between them. The DNA of the CDR3 is TGTGCCTGGAGTGGCTTCGCGGTGTTCAGTACTAGCACAGATACGCAGTATTTT. Amino acids: CAWSGFAVFSTSTDTQYF.

This clonotype has just a few counts. In DNA, the CDR3 is TGTGCCAGCAGCGTAGTAGGGGACCCCTACGAGCAGTACTTC. It specifies CASSVVGDPYEQYF. The chain carries TRBV9 and TRBJ2-7; D assignment may be TRBD1 or TRBD2 (5 bases each). From germline, CDR1 is SGDLS and CDR2 YYNGEE. This CDR3 region has 14 residues. The V gene lost 0 bases and the J gene lost 2 bases, with 9 bases spanning the gap.

This clonotype was counted a few times. This chain links TRBV7-8 with TRBJ1-6, with TRBD1 as a possible D gene (5 bases). The CDR3 is made up of 14 amino acids. With 4 bases removed from V and 5 bases from J, the gap between germline ends came to 9 bases. CDR1 is SGHVS and CDR2 is FQNEAQ in the germline V gene. CDR3 residues: CASSSRQNNSPLHF. CDR3 DNA: TGTGCCAGCAGCTCCAGACAGAATAATTCACCCCTCCACTTT.

The table lists this clonotype with a few counts. V gene TRBV4-1 combines with J gene TRBJ2-1; 9 bases are a match to TRBD2. The CDR3 consists of 16 residues. The V gene's germline CDR1 is MGHRA and CDR2 YSYEKL. J lost 9 bases, V lost 0 bases, and 9 bases had no gene match. The CDR3 sequence is CASSQDELAGYGEQFF. CDR3 bases: TGCGCCAGCAGCCAAGATGAGCTAGCGGGATATGGTGAGCAGTTCTTC.

A remark on this clonotype: A much larger clone lies one base from this, so it may be a read error. Here the CDR3 reads CASSQSSRVYEQYF. The CDR3 DNA reads as TGTGCCAGCAGCCAAAGCTCTAGGGTTTACGAGCAGTACTTC. This chain connects TRBV7-9 to TRBJ2-7; no reliable D call. The germline V gene has CDR1 SEHNR and CDR2 FQNEAQ (reference sequence). Trimming removed 5 bases at V and 4 bases at J, with 15 bases between. The CDR3 runs to 14 residues. The full variable domain, its missing parts supplied by reference TRBV7-9 and TRBJ2-7, is DTGVSQNPRHKITKRGQNVTFRCDPISEHNRLYWYRQTLGQGPEFLTYFQNEAQLEKSRLLSDRFSAERPKGSFSTLEIQRTEQGDSAMYLCASSQSSRVYEQYFGPGTRLTVT.

At least ten counts were recorded for this clonotype. The J gene is TRBJ2-1, the V gene TRBV12-3 or TRBV12-4, with D possibly TRBD1 on 5 matching bases. Trimming took off 3 bases at V and 5 bases at J, with 11 bases between the two ends. This CDR3 spans 14 amino acids. The CDR3 region is CASSFRQPNNEQFF. As DNA, the CDR3 is TGTGCCAGCAGTTTTCGACAGCCAAACAATGAGCAGTTCTTC.

V and J are TRBV4-1 and TRBJ1-5; D uncertain. In germline, CDR1 is MGHRA, CDR2 YSYEKL. The CDR3 extends over 13 amino acids. V was clipped by 4 bases and J by 9 bases, with 13 bases between them. The CDR3 loop reads CASSPGRTGPQHF. The DNA for the CDR3 is TGCGCCAGCAGCCCTGGGCGGACTGGGCCCCAGCATTTT.

This clonotype was counted at least ten times. The chain employs TRBV28 and TRBJ2-7, with D hard to call. V was shortened by 7 bases and J by 0 bases, with 22 bases between the two germline ends. CDR1 and CDR2 (germline): MDHEN, SYDVKM. CDR3 length: 17 amino acids. DNA of the CDR3: TGTGCCAGCACCCGATTTAACATAAGGACCGGCTCCTACGAGCAGTACTTC. Amino acid sequence: CASTRFNIRTGSYEQYF.

J is TRBJ2-2 and V is TRBV9, with TRBD2 as a possible D gene (6 bases). Germline V CDR1 and CDR2: SGDLS, YYNGEE. Trimming pared 0 bases from V and 1 base from J, leaving 10 bases between. The CDR3 spans 16 residues. The DNA for the CDR3 is TGTGCCAGCAGCGTAGGGGGTAGCGGGAACACCGGGGAGCTGTTTTTT. It encodes CASSVGGSGNTGELFF.

This clonotype has at least ten counts. The chain combines TRBV18 with TRBJ1-1; D ambiguous. The ends were cut back, 2 bases at V and 2 bases at J, with 9 bases in the middle. Per germline, CDR1 KGHSH and CDR2 LQKENI. The length of the CDR3 is 14 residues. CDR3 in amino acids: CASSPRTDNTEAFF. CDR3 in DNA: TGTGCCAGCTCACCAAGAACAGACAACACTGAAGCTTTCTTT.

This clonotype showed up just a few times. The V call is TRBV10-3, the J call TRBJ2-5, with TRBD1 identical over 10 bases. Unmatched junction bases numbered 6, after V lost 10 bases and J lost 4 bases. Germline lookup yields CDR1 ENHRY and CDR2 SYGVKD. The CDR3 runs to 13 residues. The CDR3 loop is CATGQGVGETQYF. CDR3 nucleotides: TGTGCCACCGGACAGGGGGTCGGAGAGACCCAGTACTTC.

This clonotype came up a few times. V gene TRBV27 combines with J gene TRBJ2-1; the D gene is possibly TRBD2 (6 bases). Between the trimmed V and J ends, which lost 5 bases and 7 bases, there was a span of 24 bases. The CDR3 runs 17 residues. In germline, CDR1 is MNHEY, CDR2 SMNVEV (reference sequence). The DNA of the CDR3 is TGTGCCAGCAGTCTATTGCCGAAGCGGCTCCGGGGGAATGAGCAGTTCTTC. Translated, it gives CASSLLPKRLRGNEQFF.

The rearrangement links TRBV6-5 to TRBJ1-3, with 7 bases lining up with TRBD1. Losses at the gene ends were 4 bases for V and 0 bases for J; bases not matched to a gene: 3. This CDR3 is built from 15 residues. Germline V gene lookup returns CDR1 MNHEY and CDR2 SVGAGI. CDR3 nucleotide sequence: TGTGCCAGCAGTTCGACAGGGAACTCTGGAAACACCATATATTTT. Protein: CASSSTGNSGNTIYF.

This clonotype appeared many times. The chain combines TRBV7-2 with TRBJ2-3; 7 positions agree with TRBD2. V trimming: 1 base; J trimming: 3 bases; junction bases outside the gene matches: 13. The length of the CDR3 is 18 residues. In germline, CDR1 is SGHTA, CDR2 FQGNSA. The CDR3 reads CASSLEIGGGWGTDTQYF. The DNA of the CDR3 is TGTGCCAGCAGCTTAGAGATCGGGGGAGGGTGGGGTACAGATACGCAGTATTTT.

This clonotype was observed a handful of times. The CDR3 spells CASSVQPNTEAFF. CDR3 bases: TGTGCCAGCAGCGTCCAACCGAACACTGAAGCTTTCTTT. This sequence joins TRBV9 and TRBJ1-1; D remains ambiguous. Germline V CDR1 and CDR2: SGDLS, YYNGEE. The CDR3 contains 13 residues. Trimming removed 2 bases at V and 1 base at J, with 6 bases between.

This clonotype was recorded a few times. The V call is TRBV28, the J call TRBJ1-1, with D perhaps matching TRBD1 (6 bases). The V gene lost 5 bases and the J gene lost 2 bases, with 18 bases spanning the gap. The length of the CDR3 is 16 residues. Per germline, CDR1 MDHEN and CDR2 SYDVKM. The CDR3 nucleotides read TGTGCCAGCAGTGGGGCATTTAGGGGGAGAAACACTGAAGCTTTCTTT. Its translation is CASSGAFRGRNTEAFF.

In its sample, this clonotype was seen a few times. One junction end does not reproduce the germline sequence, and a read error may be involved. CDR3 in DNA: TGTGCCAACAGTGAACAGGGGGAGCAGTACTTC. Translation: CANSEQGEQYF. The J gene is TRBJ2-7, the V gene TRBV28, with TRBD1 matching over 7 bases. The CDR3 is 11 amino acids. Germline V gene data show CDR1 as MDHEN and CDR2 as SYDVKM.

This clonotype was detected ten times or more. The rearrangement joins TRBV12-3 or TRBV12-4 to TRBJ2-2; D may match TRBD1 or TRBD2 (5 bases each). The V gene lost 3 bases and the J gene lost 1 base, with 9 bases spanning the gap. There are 15 residues in the CDR3. CDR3 region: CASSLGTENTGELFF. CDR3 nucleotides: TGTGCCAGCAGTTTGGGGACCGAGAACACCGGGGAGCTGTTTTTT.

This clonotype has ten or more counts. The chain uses TRBV9 and TRBJ2-7; 12 bases map to TRBD2. The CDR3 contains 16 residues. V lost 3 bases and J lost 6; bases outside the gene matches: 10. The germline V gene has CDR1 SGDLS and CDR2 YYNGEE. The CDR3 region is CASSASGRAFIREQYF. CDR3 DNA: TGTGCCAGCAGCGCTAGCGGGAGGGCCTTCATACGCGAGCAGTACTTC.